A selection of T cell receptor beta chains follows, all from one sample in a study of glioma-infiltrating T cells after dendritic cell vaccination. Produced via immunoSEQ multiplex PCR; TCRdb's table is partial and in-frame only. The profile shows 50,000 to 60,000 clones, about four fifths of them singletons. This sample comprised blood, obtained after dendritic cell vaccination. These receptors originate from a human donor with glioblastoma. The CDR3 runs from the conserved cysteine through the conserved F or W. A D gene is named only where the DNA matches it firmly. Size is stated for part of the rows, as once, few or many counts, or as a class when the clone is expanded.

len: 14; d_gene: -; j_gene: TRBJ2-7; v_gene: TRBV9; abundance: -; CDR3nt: TGTGCCAGCAGCGTTGGAGATTTCTCCTACGAGCAGTACTTC; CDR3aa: CASSVGDFSYEQYF
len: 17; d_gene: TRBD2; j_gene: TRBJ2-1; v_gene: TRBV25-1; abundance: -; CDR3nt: TGTGCCAGCAGTAACGGACTAGCGGGGGGGCCATACAATGAGCAGTTCTTC; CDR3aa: CASSNGLAGGPYNEQFF
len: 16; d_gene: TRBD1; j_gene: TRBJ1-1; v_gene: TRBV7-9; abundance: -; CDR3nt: TGTGCCAGCAGCATAAGCACCGGGACAGCTTACACTGAAGCTTTCTTT; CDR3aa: CASSISTGTAYTEAFF
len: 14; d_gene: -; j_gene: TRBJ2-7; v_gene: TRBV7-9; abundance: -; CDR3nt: TGTGCCAGCAGCCTGGGAGGTGGCTCCTACGAGCAGTACTTC; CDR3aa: CASSLGGGSYEQYF
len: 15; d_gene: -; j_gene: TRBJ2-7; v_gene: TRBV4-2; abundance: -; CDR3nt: TGTGCCAGCAGCCAAGATTGGAACAGCTTCTACGAGCAGTACTTC; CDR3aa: CASSQDWNSFYEQYF
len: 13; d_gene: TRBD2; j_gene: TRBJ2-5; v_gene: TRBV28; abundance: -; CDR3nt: TGTGCCAGCAGTTTGACTAGCTGGGAGACCCAGTACTTC; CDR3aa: CASSLTSWETQYF
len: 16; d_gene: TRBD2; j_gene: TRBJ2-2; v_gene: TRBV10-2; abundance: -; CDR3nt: TGCGCCAGCAGAATAGCGGGGGCCCTAAACACCGGGGAGCTGTTTTTT; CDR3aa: CASRIAGALNTGELFF
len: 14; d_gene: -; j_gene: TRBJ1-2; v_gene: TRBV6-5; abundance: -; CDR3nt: TGTGCCAGCACCTACTCCGGCAGGGCCTATGGCTACACCTTC; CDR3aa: CASTYSGRAYGYTF
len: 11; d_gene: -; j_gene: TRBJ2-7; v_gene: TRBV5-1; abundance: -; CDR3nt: TGCGCCAGCAGCATACAGGACGAGCAGTACTTC; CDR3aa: CASSIQDEQYF
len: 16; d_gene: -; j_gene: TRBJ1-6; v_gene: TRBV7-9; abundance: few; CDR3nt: TGTGCCAGCAGCTCCACACGGGGACTCAATAATTCACCCCTCCACTTT; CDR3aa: CASSSTRGLNNSPLHF
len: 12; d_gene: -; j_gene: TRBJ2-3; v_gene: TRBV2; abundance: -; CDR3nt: TGTGCCAGCAGTGACTTCACAGATACGCAGTATTTT; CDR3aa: CASSDFTDTQYF
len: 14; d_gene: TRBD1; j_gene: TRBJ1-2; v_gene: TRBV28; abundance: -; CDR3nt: TGTGCCAGCAGTCCCCTGACAGGGGGCGTTGGCTACACCTTC; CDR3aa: CASSPLTGGVGYTF